The source of this TCR beta chain is a study of cytomegalovirus exposure and HLA in healthy donors. Trimming cost V 4 bases and J 3 bases; bases outside gene matches: 4. Germline V gene lookup returns CDR1 SGHTA and CDR2 FQGNSA. The CDR3 extends over 14 amino acids. This clone was observed once. Antigen unknown. Study-wide results and limits: Donors were assumed by presence/absence analyses to have roughly uniform sequencing depth. Trimming of TCR beta V- and J-genes showed a link, identified in a later analysis, to a missense DCLRE1C variant. Most TCRs appeared rarely, but some public TCRs recurred in many donors.

The PCR employed 60 Vbeta primers together with 13 Jbeta primers. Assay used: immunoSEQ multiplex PCR; TCRdb lists only in-frame clones, some missing. The table has roughly 120,000 clones, 70% to 80% seen once. The sample was PBMCs. This chain connects TRBV7-2 to TRBJ2-5, with TRBD1 matching 8 bases. The source is a woman in her thirties or forties in good health and CMV-seropositive. In DNA form, the CDR3 reads TGTGCCAGCAGCTCACAGGGGGGTAAAGAGACCCAGTACTTC. Its protein product is CASSSQGGKETQYF.